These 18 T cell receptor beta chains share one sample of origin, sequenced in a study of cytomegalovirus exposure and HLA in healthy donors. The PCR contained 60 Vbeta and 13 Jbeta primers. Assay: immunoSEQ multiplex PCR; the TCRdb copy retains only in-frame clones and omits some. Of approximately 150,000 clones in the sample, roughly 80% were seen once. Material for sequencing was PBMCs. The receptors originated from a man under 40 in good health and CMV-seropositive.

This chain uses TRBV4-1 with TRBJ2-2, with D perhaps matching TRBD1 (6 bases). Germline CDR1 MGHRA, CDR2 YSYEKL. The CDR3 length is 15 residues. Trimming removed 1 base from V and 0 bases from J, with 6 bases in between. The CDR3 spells CASSQGTANTGELFF. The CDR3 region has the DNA TGCGCCAGCAGCCAAGGGACAGCGAACACCGGGGAGCTGTTTTTT.

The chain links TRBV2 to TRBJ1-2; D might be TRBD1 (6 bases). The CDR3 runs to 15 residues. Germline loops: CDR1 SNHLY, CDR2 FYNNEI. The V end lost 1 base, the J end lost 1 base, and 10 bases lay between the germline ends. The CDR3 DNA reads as TGTGCCAGCAGTGAAGGTTCAGGGGTTAACTATGGCTACACCTTC. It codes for CASSEGSGVNYGYTF.

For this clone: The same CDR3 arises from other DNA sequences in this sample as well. CDR3 in amino acids: CASSLRGGSSYEQYF. CDR3 nucleotide sequence: TGTGCCAGCAGTTTGAGGGGGGGGAGCTCCTACGAGCAGTACTTC. J is TRBJ2-7 and V is TRBV27; TRBD2 is a possible D gene (7 bases). The germline V and J ends were trimmed by 3 bases and 0 bases, with 12 bases remaining between them. The V gene's germline CDR1 is MNHEY and CDR2 SMNVEV (reference sequence). This CDR3 has 15 residues.

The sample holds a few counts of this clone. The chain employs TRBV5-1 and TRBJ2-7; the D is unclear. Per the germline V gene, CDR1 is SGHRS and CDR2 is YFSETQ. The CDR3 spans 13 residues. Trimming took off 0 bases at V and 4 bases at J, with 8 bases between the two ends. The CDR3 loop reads CASSLDTYYEQYF. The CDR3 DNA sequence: TGCGCCAGCAGCTTGGACACGTATTACGAGCAGTACTTC.

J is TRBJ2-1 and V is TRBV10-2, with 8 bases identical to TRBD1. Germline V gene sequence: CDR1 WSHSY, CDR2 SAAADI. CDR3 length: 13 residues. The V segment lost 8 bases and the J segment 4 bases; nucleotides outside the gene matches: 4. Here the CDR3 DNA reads TGCGCCAGCTCTACAGGGGGATACAATGAGCAGTTCTTC. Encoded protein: CASSTGGYNEQFF.

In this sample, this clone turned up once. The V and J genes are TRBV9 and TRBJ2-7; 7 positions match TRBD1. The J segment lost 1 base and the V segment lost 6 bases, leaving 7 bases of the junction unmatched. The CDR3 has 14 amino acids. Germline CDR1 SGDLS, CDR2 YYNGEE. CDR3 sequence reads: CASIILDRSYEQYF. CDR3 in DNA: TGTGCCAGCATCATCCTGGACAGGTCCTACGAGCAGTACTTC.

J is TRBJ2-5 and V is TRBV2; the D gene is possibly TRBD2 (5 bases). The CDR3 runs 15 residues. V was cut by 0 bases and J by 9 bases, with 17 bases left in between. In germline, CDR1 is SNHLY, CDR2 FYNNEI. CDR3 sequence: CASSEAGPTSGSQYF. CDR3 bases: TGTGCCAGCAGTGAAGCTGGACCGACCAGCGGTTCCCAGTACTTC.

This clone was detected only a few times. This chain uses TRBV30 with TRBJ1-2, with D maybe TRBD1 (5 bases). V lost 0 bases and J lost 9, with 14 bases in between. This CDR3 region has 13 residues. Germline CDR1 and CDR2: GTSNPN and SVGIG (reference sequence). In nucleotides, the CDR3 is TGTGCCTGGAGTGTCCTCCTACAGGACCGCTACACCTTC. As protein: CAWSVLLQDRYTF.

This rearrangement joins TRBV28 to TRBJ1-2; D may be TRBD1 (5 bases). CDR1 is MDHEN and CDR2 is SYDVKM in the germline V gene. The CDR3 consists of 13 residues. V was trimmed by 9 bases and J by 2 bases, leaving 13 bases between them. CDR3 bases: TGTGCCAGTAAGAGACAGAGCAACTATGGCTACACCTTC. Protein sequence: CASKRQSNYGYTF.

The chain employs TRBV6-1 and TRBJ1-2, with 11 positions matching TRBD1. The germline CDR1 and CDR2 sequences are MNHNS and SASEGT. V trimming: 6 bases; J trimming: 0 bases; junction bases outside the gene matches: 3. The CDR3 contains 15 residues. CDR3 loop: CASRDRGQANYGYTF. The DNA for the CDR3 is TGTGCCAGCAGGGACAGGGGGCAGGCTAACTATGGCTACACCTTC.

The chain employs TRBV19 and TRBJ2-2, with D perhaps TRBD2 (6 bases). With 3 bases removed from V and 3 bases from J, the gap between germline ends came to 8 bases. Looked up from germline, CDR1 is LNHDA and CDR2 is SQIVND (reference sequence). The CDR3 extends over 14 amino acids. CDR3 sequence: CASSMAGHTGELFF. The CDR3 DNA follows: TGTGCCAGTAGTATGGCGGGACACACCGGGGAGCTGTTTTTT.

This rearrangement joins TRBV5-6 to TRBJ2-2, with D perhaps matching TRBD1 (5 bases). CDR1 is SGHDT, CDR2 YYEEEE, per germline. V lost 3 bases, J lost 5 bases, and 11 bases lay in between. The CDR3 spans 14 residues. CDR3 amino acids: CASSWTRTTGELFF. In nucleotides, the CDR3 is TGTGCCAGCAGCTGGACAAGAACTACCGGGGAGCTGTTTTTT. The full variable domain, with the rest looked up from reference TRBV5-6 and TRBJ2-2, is DAGVTQSPTHLIKTRGQQVTLRCSPKSGHDTVSWYQQALGQGPQFIFQYYEEEERQRGNFPDRFSGHQFPNYSSELNVNALLLGDSALYLCASSWTRTTGELFFGEGSRLTVL.

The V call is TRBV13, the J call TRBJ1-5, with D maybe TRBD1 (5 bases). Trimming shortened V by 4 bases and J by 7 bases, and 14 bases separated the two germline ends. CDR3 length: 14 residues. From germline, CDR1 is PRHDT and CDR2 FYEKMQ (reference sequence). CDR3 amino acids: CASSSQGSGQPQHF. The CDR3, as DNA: TGTGCCAGCAGCTCCCAGGGTTCTGGGCAGCCCCAGCATTTT.

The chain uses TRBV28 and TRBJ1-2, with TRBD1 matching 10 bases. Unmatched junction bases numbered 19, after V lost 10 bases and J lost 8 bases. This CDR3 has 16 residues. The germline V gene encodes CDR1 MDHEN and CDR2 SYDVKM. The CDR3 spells CATRRRQGATVGGYTF. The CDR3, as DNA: TGTGCCACAAGGAGGCGACAGGGGGCGACCGTAGGCGGCTACACCTTC.

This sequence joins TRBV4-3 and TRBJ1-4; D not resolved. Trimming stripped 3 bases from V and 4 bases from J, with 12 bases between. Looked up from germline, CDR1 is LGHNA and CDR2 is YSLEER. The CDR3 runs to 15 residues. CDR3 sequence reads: CASSHPAGSNEKLFF. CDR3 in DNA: TGCGCCAGCAGCCACCCGGCGGGTAGTAATGAAAAACTGTTTTTT.

In nucleotides, the CDR3 is TGTGCCAGCAGTGAAGCTCTATGGGACACATATCAGCCCCAGCATTTT. It yields the protein CASSEALWDTYQPQHF. The chain uses TRBV6-1 and TRBJ1-5; perhaps TRBD1 as D (6 bases). This CDR3 contains 16 residues. Germline V gene data show CDR1 as MNHNS and CDR2 as SASEGT. V was cut by 0 bases and J by 5 bases, with 14 bases left in between.

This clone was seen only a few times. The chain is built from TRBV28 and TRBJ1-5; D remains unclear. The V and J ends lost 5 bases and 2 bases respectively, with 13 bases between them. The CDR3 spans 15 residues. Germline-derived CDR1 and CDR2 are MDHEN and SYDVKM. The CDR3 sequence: CASSRAGYGNQPQHF. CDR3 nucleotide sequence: TGTGCCAGCAGTCGGGCGGGTTATGGCAATCAGCCCCAGCATTTT.

The CDR3 region has the DNA TGCGCCAGCAGCCTAGCGGGAACCGGGGAGCTGTTTTTT. The encoded protein is CASSLAGTGELFF. The rearrangement links TRBV5-1 to TRBJ2-2, with 9 positions matching TRBD2. The CDR3 contains 13 residues. Germline V gene lookup returns CDR1 SGHRS and CDR2 YFSETQ. V dropped 4 bases and J dropped 5; count of bases not matched to a gene: 0.